The clone carrying this TCR beta chain occurred a few times. Its antigen remains unidentified. The entry originates in a study of identical twins. Study-wide points: Alpha sequences that were out-of-frame and twin-shared showed an excess of low generation probability.

The V and J ends lost 0 bases and 11 bases respectively, with 13 bases between them. CDR1 and CDR2 (germline): SGHNT, YENEEA. CDR3 size: 13 residues. Template switching added a universal primer site, and cDNA bore unique molecular identifiers. TCRdb reprocessed the 5' RACE reads via MiXCR and lists one record per CDR3 protein. The sample records approximately 240,000 distinct CDR3 sequences, more than 12% being singletons. The receptor was derived from a woman aged 18-29 years in good health. Input material: memory (CD45RO+) T cells sorted from blood. The chain carries TRBV11-3 and TRBJ1-1; D gene ambiguous. The CDR3 DNA sequence: TGTGCCAGCAGCTTAGAGGCAGGCCAAGAGGCTTTCTTT. It encodes CASSLEAGQEAFF.